This T cell receptor (beta chain) came from a study of response to subunit inactivated influenza vaccine. Study-level points and caveats: The study's authors posited that every seasonal influenza vaccination enlists few new T cells.

The CDR3 is 13 residues long. Germline V gene sequence: CDR1 SGDLS, CDR2 YYNGEE. V gave up 4 bases and J gave up 7 bases, with 12 bases separating them. In its sample, this clonotype was seen a few times. Antigen: not known. TCRdb used MiXCR to reprocess the RT-PCR reads, holding one entry per CDR3 protein. The data contain approximately 730,000 distinct CDR3 sequences, about 15% of them singletons. This specimen was PBMCs from blood, taken around two weeks before vaccination. The chain carries TRBV9 and TRBJ1-3, with D possibly being TRBD1 (5 bases). The clonotype comes from a man aged 45-65 years who received an inactivated influenza vaccine. The CDR3 sequence is CASSSSGTNTIYF. In nucleotides, the CDR3 is TGTGCCAGCAGCTCATCCGGGACGAACACCATATATTTT.